This TCR beta chain was recovered during a study of T cells in Graves' hyperthyroidism and ophthalmopathy. Study outcomes and limitations: Ophthalmopathy, which appeared later, was predicted by the model a median about 5.9 months before onset. Peripheral blood also featured most of the thyroid clonotypes expanded above 0.001. Ophthalmopathy was told apart from stable hyperthyroidism by a 13 V-J model.

Amplified regions were TCR beta CDR3 sequences from RNA transcripts. The HTBI primer set served for first-round RT-PCR of the TCR CDR3. Each CDR3 protein is one row after TCRdb ran MiXCR on the multiplex PCR reads. This table holds about 560,000 distinct CDR3 sequences, roughly 17% found once. About this clonotype: What it binds is not known.

The germline V gene encodes CDR1 MNHEY and CDR2 SVGAGI. Unmatched junction bases numbered 6, after V lost 0 bases and J lost 2 bases. The CDR3 contains 16 residues. This chain joins TRBV6-5 and TRBJ2-7, with 8 bases lining up with TRBD1. The TCR sequence derives from a woman aged 18 to 35 with Graves' hyperthyroidism. Material for sequencing was blood. The CDR3 DNA reads as TGTGCCAGCAGTTACTCGGCGCAGGGGGCCCCCTACGAGCAGTACTTC. It translates to CASSYSAQGAPYEQYF.